This TCR beta chain originates from a study of blood T cell repertoires in COVID-19. Across the study: The United States, Italy and Spain provided the acute and convalescent COVID-19 samples. Sample material is recorded as cDNA or gDNA derived from T cells, B-cell-depleted T cells, or PBMCs.

The protocol was immunoSEQ multiplex PCR, while the TCRdb copy is restricted to in-frame clones and leaves out a portion. The sample shows some 450,000 clones, roughly 90% of them seen only once. Trimming took 6 bases from V and 2 from J, leaving 11 bases between them. The germline V gene has CDR1 MNHNY and CDR2 SVGAGI (reference sequence). This CDR3 comprises 14 residues. This TCR was recovered from a man between 18 and 35 years old with COVID-19, enrolled during active disease. This chain connects TRBV6-6 to TRBJ2-1; no definite D call. What was sequenced was peripheral blood. As DNA, the CDR3 is TGTGCCAGCAGCCCCGTAAATACCTACAATGAGCAGTTCTTC. Its protein is CASSPVNTYNEQFF.